The 30 T cell receptor beta chains below all came from one sample that was sequenced in a study of control samples from healthy donors and cancer patients. Assay: immunoSEQ multiplex PCR; the TCRdb copy retains only in-frame clones and omits some. The sample yields tens of thousands of clones, around nine tenths seen once. Sequencing was carried out using PBMCs. Receptor source: a man aged 50 or older with head and neck cancer.

CDR3 in DNA: TGTGCCAGCAGCATCTGGGACAGGGGTCTCGAGCAGTACTTC. This gives the protein CASSIWDRGLEQYF. The chain has TRBV11-2 and TRBJ2-7; 10 nucleotides match TRBD1. The CDR3 is 14 residues long. Germline V lookup: CDR1 SGHAT, CDR2 FQNNGV. V trimming: 5 bases; J trimming: 6 bases; junction bases outside the gene matches: 7.

The J gene is TRBJ2-7, the V gene TRBV4-3; possible D gene TRBD1, 6 bases. This CDR3 is built from 18 residues. Trimming removed 0 bases from V and 0 bases from J, with 18 bases in between. Germline CDR1 reads LGHNA; CDR2 reads YSLEER. The CDR3 loop is CASSQDAPGQLISYEQYF. The CDR3, as DNA: TGCGCCAGCAGCCAAGATGCCCCGGGACAACTTATCTCCTACGAGCAGTACTTC.

The chain has TRBV11-2 and TRBJ2-7, with D perhaps matching TRBD2 (6 bases). Per germline, CDR1 SGHAT and CDR2 FQNNGV. V gave up 6 bases and J gave up 5 bases, with 14 bases separating them. The CDR3 is 13 residues long. CDR3 sequence: CASRSTRIHEQYF. The CDR3 DNA follows: TGTGCCAGCAGATCGACTAGGATCCACGAGCAGTACTTC.

The rearrangement uses TRBV24-1 and TRBJ2-2; D uncertain. The CDR3 covers 12 residues. Germline V CDR1 and CDR2: KGHDR, SFDVKD. Deletions cut 9 bases from V and 4 bases from J, with 8 bases between. The CDR3 here is CATRAGTGELFF. In DNA form, the CDR3 reads TGTGCCACCCGGGCAGGCACCGGGGAGCTGTTTTTT.

This clone has just one count. The chain joins TRBV11-1 to TRBJ2-7; weak D call: TRBD1 (5 bases). Trimming removed 4 bases at V and 0 bases at J, with 16 bases between. Germline V gene lookup returns CDR1 SGHAT and CDR2 FQDESV (reference sequence). CDR3 length equals 16 residues. The CDR3 DNA sequence: TGTGCCAGCAGCTCCAGAACTACAGGTTACTCCTACGAGCAGTACTTC. This encodes CASSSRTTGYSYEQYF.

The chain couples TRBV5-6 to TRBJ2-7; D not resolved. The CDR3 runs 11 residues. Germline loops: CDR1 SGHDT, CDR2 YYEEEE. V gave up 3 bases and J gave up 3 bases, with 4 bases separating them. For the CDR3, the DNA is TGTGCCAGCAGCTCCAACTACGAGCAGTACTTC. This translates into CASSSNYEQYF.

This clone is a singleton in its sample. The chain couples TRBV9 to TRBJ2-7, with D possibly being TRBD1 (6 bases). Trimming cost V 0 bases and J 4 bases, with 14 bases left between them. This CDR3 has 15 amino acids. Per the germline V gene, CDR1 is SGDLS and CDR2 is YYNGEE. The CDR3, as DNA: TGTGCCAGCAGCGTAGTGCCAGGGGAGAAATACGAGCAGTACTTC. Residues: CASSVVPGEKYEQYF.

This chain connects TRBV18 to TRBJ2-1; TRBD2 aligns across 8 bases. Germline V lookup: CDR1 KGHSH, CDR2 LQKENI. V shed 2 bases and J 5 bases; nucleotides not matched to a gene: 8. This CDR3 has 16 amino acids. CDR3 residues: CASSPGVRGANNEQFF. CDR3 in DNA: TGTGCCAGCTCACCAGGGGTGCGGGGGGCAAACAATGAGCAGTTCTTC.

This clone was observed a single time. The V gene is TRBV7-9, the J gene TRBJ1-3; no clear D gene. This CDR3 has 12 amino acids. Germline CDR1 reads SEHNR; CDR2 reads FQNEAQ (reference sequence). DNA of the CDR3: TGTGTTGGGGTCCCAACTGGAAACACCATATATTTT. Amino acid sequence: CVGVPTGNTIYF.

This clone was seen only once. This sequence joins TRBV15 and TRBJ2-7, with D perhaps matching TRBD1 (5 bases). The germline CDR1 and CDR2 sequences are LNHNV and YYDKDF (reference sequence). The CDR3 runs 16 residues. V lost 1 base and J 0 bases, leaving 13 bases between the germline ends. CDR3 loop: CATSRGPGHNSYEQYF. DNA for the CDR3: TGTGCCACCAGCAGAGGCCCTGGACACAACTCCTACGAGCAGTACTTC.

This chain uses TRBV7-9 with TRBJ1-1, with 11 nucleotides matching TRBD1. Losses at the gene ends were 1 base for V and 0 bases for J; bases not matched to a gene: 1. CDR1 SEHNR and CDR2 FQNEAQ come from the germline V gene (reference sequence). The CDR3 length is 16 residues. The CDR3 sequence: CASSLGTGGLNTEAFF. The CDR3, as DNA: TGTGCCAGCAGCTTAGGGACAGGGGGCTTGAACACTGAAGCTTTCTTT.

The chain carries TRBV5-1 and TRBJ1-6; D call uncertain. V was pared by 5 bases and J by 8 bases, with 14 bases between. The V gene's germline CDR1 is SGHRS and CDR2 YFSETQ. CDR3 length: 14 amino acids. CDR3 coding DNA: TGCGCCAGCAGTTTCATGGGGTCGGATTCACCCCTCCACTTT. It codes for CASSFMGSDSPLHF.

The chain links TRBV11-3 to TRBJ2-3, with 7 bases matching TRBD1. From germline, CDR1 is SGHNT and CDR2 YENEEA. V shed 5 bases, J shed 1 base, and the junction held 9 bases outside the gene matches. This CDR3 spans 16 amino acids. The chain's CDR3 is CASSRGDREGTDTQYF. In nucleotides, the CDR3 is TGTGCCAGCAGCAGAGGTGACAGGGAAGGCACAGATACGCAGTATTTT.

CDR3 bases: TGTGCCAGCAGCCTGATAGCGGGGAGTTACAATGAGCAGTTCTTC. It codes for CASSLIAGSYNEQFF. This chain connects TRBV7-9 to TRBJ2-1; 8 bases fit TRBD2. J lost 4 bases, V lost 5 bases, and 7 bases had no gene match. The length of the CDR3 is 15 residues. Looked up from germline, CDR1 is SEHNR and CDR2 is FQNEAQ (reference sequence). Drawing the rest from reference TRBV7-9 and TRBJ2-1, the complete variable domain is DTGVSQNPRHKITKRGQNVTFRCDPISEHNRLYWYRQTLGQGPEFLTYFQNEAQLEKSRLLSDRFSAERPKGSFSTLEIQRTEQGDSAMYLCASSLIAGSYNEQFFGPGTRLTVL.

V is TRBV2 and J is TRBJ2-4; the D is unclear. This CDR3 has 15 residues. Between the trimmed V and J ends, which lost 2 bases and 1 base, there was a span of 9 bases. CDR1 and CDR2 (germline): SNHLY, FYNNEI. The CDR3 sequence: CASSERTNAKNIQYF. The CDR3 nucleotides read TGTGCCAGCAGTGAACGGACCAACGCCAAAAACATTCAGTACTTC.

This chain links TRBV3-1 (or the pseudogene TRBV3-2) with TRBJ1-1; D is ambiguous. Germline V gene sequence: CDR1 LGHDT, CDR2 YNNKEL (reference sequence). The V end was cut by 4 bases, the J end by 0 bases, with 6 bases between. The CDR3 covers 13 residues. CDR3 protein: CASSPGVNTEAFF. The CDR3, as DNA: TGTGCCAGCAGCCCCGGGGTGAACACTGAAGCTTTCTTT.

J is TRBJ2-7 and V is TRBV19; D possibly corresponds to TRBD2 (5 bases). Germline V gene data show CDR1 as LNHDA and CDR2 as SQIVND (reference sequence). This CDR3 spans 12 amino acids. The V gene lost 7 bases and the J gene lost 6 bases, with 13 bases spanning the gap. CDR3 sequence reads: CASTAGPGEQYF. The CDR3 nucleotides are TGTGCCAGTACCGCGGGCCCGGGCGAGCAGTACTTC.

The table lists this clone with a count of one. This rearrangement joins TRBV7-2 to TRBJ1-2; D remains ambiguous. V was shortened by 2 bases and J by 3 bases, with 10 bases between the two germline ends. The CDR3 covers 14 residues. Per the germline V gene, CDR1 is SGHTA and CDR2 is FQGNSA. In DNA form, the CDR3 reads TGTGCCAGCAGCTTACTTACGGGTTACTATGGCTACACCTTC. It yields the protein CASSLLTGYYGYTF.

Notes on this clone: An end of the junction does not agree with germline; a read error may underlie this. The gene calls are TRBV5-6 and TRBJ1-2, with D maybe TRBD1 (6 bases). The CDR3 contains 13 residues. Germline assignment: CDR1 SGHDT and CDR2 YYEEEE. The CDR3 nucleotides read TGTGCCAGCAGCCGGGGGCCTAAATATGGCTACACCTTC. Residues: CASSRGPKYGYTF.

The table lists this clone with a count of one. The chain recombines TRBV10-3 with TRBJ2-7; D gene ambiguous. The CDR3 covers 12 residues. Germline lookup yields CDR1 ENHRY and CDR2 SYGVKD. Deletions cut 0 bases from V and 5 bases from J, with 5 bases between. DNA for the CDR3: TGTGCCATCAGTGAGTCCCGACACGAGCAGTACTTC. This translates into CAISESRHEQYF.

This rearrangement joins TRBV11-2 to TRBJ1-1; no reliable D call. This CDR3 is built from 14 residues. Germline CDR1 is SGHAT and CDR2 is FQNNGV. With 5 bases removed from V and 1 base from J, the gap between germline ends came to 11 bases. As DNA, the CDR3 is TGTGCCAGCAGCCCTATGGGGTGGAACACTGAAGCTTTCTTT. Amino acids: CASSPMGWNTEAFF.

This clone has just a few counts. The chain has TRBV30 and TRBJ2-1; TRBD2 agrees at 8 bases. There are 19 residues in the CDR3. Germline V gene lookup returns CDR1 GTSNPN and CDR2 SVGIG (reference sequence). The ends lost 1 base at V and 2 bases at J; junction bases unmatched: 16. The CDR3 sequence is CAWSGFSSGSFVPYNEQFF. CDR3 coding DNA: TGTGCCTGGAGTGGTTTTTCGAGCGGGAGTTTTGTCCCCTACAATGAGCAGTTCTTC.

The chain is built from TRBV19 and TRBJ2-1, with a weak D call TRBD2 (6 bases). V shed 3 bases and J shed 9 bases, with 9 bases lying between them. The germline gives CDR1 LNHDA, CDR2 SQIVND (reference sequence). The CDR3 contains 12 residues. The CDR3: CASSIGGPEQFF. The CDR3 region has the DNA TGTGCCAGTAGTATCGGAGGGCCTGAGCAGTTCTTC.

The V and J genes are TRBV10-3 and TRBJ2-7, with D perhaps TRBD2 (6 bases). Trimming took off 2 bases at V and 7 bases at J, with 15 bases between the two ends. The CDR3 covers 14 residues. Germline V gives CDR1 ENHRY, CDR2 SYGVKD. The DNA of the CDR3 is TGTGCCATCAGTGAGGAGTCGAGGAGGGGAGAGCAGTACTTC. It specifies CAISEESRRGEQYF.

This clone has only one observation. The genes are TRBV10-3 and TRBJ2-2, with 8 bases aligning to TRBD1. There are 15 residues in the CDR3. Trimming at V came to 5 bases and at J to 4 bases, leaving 6 bases not matched to a gene. The germline V gene encodes CDR1 ENHRY and CDR2 SYGVKD. The CDR3 reads CAISSRTGFTGELFF. The CDR3 DNA reads as TGTGCCATCAGTTCCCGGACAGGGTTCACCGGGGAGCTGTTTTTT.

CDR3 region: CASSLGDRGNEQYF. DNA of the CDR3: TGCGCCAGCAGCTTGGGGGACAGGGGGAACGAGCAGTACTTC. V usage is TRBV5-1 and J usage is TRBJ2-7; TRBD1 matches at 11 bases. Germline values: CDR1 SGHRS, CDR2 YFSETQ. V shed 0 bases, J shed 5 bases, and the junction held 1 base outside the gene matches. The CDR3 is 14 amino acids.

V is TRBV6-2 or TRBV6-3 and J is TRBJ2-7, with 8 bases matching TRBD2. V shed 4 bases and J 3 bases; nucleotides not matched to a gene: 11. The length of the CDR3 is 16 residues. CDR1 and CDR2 (germline): MNHEY, SVGEGT. CDR3 sequence (DNA): TGTGCCAGCAGTTCCCCGGGAGGGGGGGGGTTCTACGAGCAGTACTTC. Translation gives CASSSPGGGGFYEQYF.

This sequence joins TRBV11-3 and TRBJ2-1, with D uncertain. Trimming cost V 2 bases and J 0 bases, with 8 bases left between them. The CDR3 runs 15 residues. The germline V gene encodes CDR1 SGHNT and CDR2 YENEEA. CDR3 sequence (DNA): TGTGCCAGCAGCTTACTGGCGGTCTCCTACAATGAGCAGTTCTTC. Amino acids: CASSLLAVSYNEQFF.

The chain is built from TRBV7-9 and TRBJ2-5; 12 nucleotides agree with TRBD2. Germline V CDR1 and CDR2: SEHNR, FQNEAQ (reference sequence). Unmatched junction bases numbered 2, after V lost 1 base and J lost 5 bases. The CDR3 covers 15 residues. This CDR3 reads CASSLGLAGGETQYF. The CDR3 nucleotides are TGTGCCAGCAGCTTAGGGCTAGCGGGAGGGGAGACCCAGTACTTC.

The CDR3 DNA reads TGCGCCAGCAGCCAATCGGGACTAGCCAAAAACATTCAGTACTTC. Its translation: CASSQSGLAKNIQYF. This chain connects TRBV4-1 to TRBJ2-4; D is possibly TRBD2 (6 bases). This CDR3 spans 15 amino acids. Trimming shortened V by 2 bases and J by 0 bases, and 8 bases separated the two germline ends. Germline CDR1 MGHRA, CDR2 YSYEKL.